These T cell receptor beta chains were read from a single sample in a study of siplizumab effects on memory and regulatory T cells. This table comes from immunoSEQ multiplex PCR, and its TCRdb copy is limited to in-frame clones, with some not included. The table includes about 63,000 clones, around four fifths detected once. The sample taken for sequencing was memory CD4+ T cells sorted from blood. Every receptor here comes from a human donor in good health. The CDR3 runs from the conserved cysteine through the conserved F or W. Fields, in order: V gene, D gene, J gene, clone size, CDR3 protein, CDR3 DNA. A D gene is named only where the DNA matches it firmly. Clone sizes are given selectively: once, few, many, or a class where the clone is expanded.

v_call: TRBV19
d_call: TRBD1
j_call: TRBJ1-1
clone_size: once
cdr3_aa: CASRGGTVNTEAFF
cdr3_nt: TGTGCCAGTAGGGGCGGGACAGTGAACACTGAAGCTTTCTTT

v_call: TRBV25-1
d_call: TRBD2
j_call: TRBJ2-1
clone_size: -
cdr3_aa: CASSELTSGYNEQFF
cdr3_nt: TGTGCCAGCAGTGAACTGACTAGCGGGTACAATGAGCAGTTCTTC

v_call: TRBV27
d_call: -
j_call: TRBJ1-2
clone_size: -
cdr3_aa: CASSLNRDGYGYTF
cdr3_nt: TGTGCCAGCAGTTTAAACAGGGATGGCTATGGCTACACCTTC

v_call: TRBV10-3
d_call: -
j_call: TRBJ1-5
clone_size: once
cdr3_aa: CAIEEGTGNQPQHF
cdr3_nt: TGTGCCATCGAGGAGGGAACCGGCAATCAGCCCCAGCATTTT

v_call: TRBV27
d_call: -
j_call: TRBJ1-1
clone_size: once
cdr3_aa: CASSYVFKETEAFF
cdr3_nt: TGTGCCAGCAGTTACGTATTCAAGGAAACTGAAGCTTTCTTT

v_call: TRBV28
d_call: -
j_call: TRBJ1-1
clone_size: -
cdr3_aa: CASRGPRLTEAFF
cdr3_nt: TGTGCCAGCAGGGGACCGCGCTTAACTGAAGCTTTCTTT

v_call: TRBV19
d_call: TRBD2
j_call: TRBJ2-2
clone_size: -
cdr3_aa: CASNLQTSDNTGELFF
cdr3_nt: TGTGCCAGTAATCTTCAGACTAGCGATAACACCGGGGAGCTGTTTTTT

v_call: TRBV4-2
d_call: TRBD2
j_call: TRBJ2-5
clone_size: -
cdr3_aa: CASSRGSGGGFQETQYF
cdr3_nt: TGTGCCAGCAGTCGAGGCAGCGGGGGGGGTTTTCAAGAGACCCAGTACTTC

v_call: TRBV28
d_call: -
j_call: TRBJ1-4
clone_size: -
cdr3_aa: CASSSRPGRDNEKLFF
cdr3_nt: TGTGCCAGCAGTTCGCGGCCGGGACGCGATAATGAAAAACTGTTTTTT

v_call: TRBV21-1
d_call: -
j_call: TRBJ2-7
clone_size: -
cdr3_aa: CASSKDRDRGDEQYF
cdr3_nt: TGTGCCAGCAGCAAAGACCGGGACAGGGGCGACGAGCAGTACTTC

v_call: TRBV6-5
d_call: -
j_call: TRBJ1-2
clone_size: few
cdr3_aa: CASRRISPNYGYTF
cdr3_nt: TGTGCCAGCAGGAGGATTTCCCCTAACTATGGCTACACCTTC

v_call: TRBV6-5
d_call: TRBD1
j_call: TRBJ2-3
clone_size: -
cdr3_aa: CASRGTGGTDTQYF
cdr3_nt: TGTGCCAGCAGGGGGACAGGGGGTACAGATACGCAGTATTTT

v_call: TRBV5-5
d_call: TRBD2
j_call: TRBJ2-1
clone_size: -
cdr3_aa: CASTRFPVQAGLAGDEQFF
cdr3_nt: TGTGCCAGCACCAGGTTCCCGGTACAGGCAGGACTAGCGGGAGATGAGCAGTTCTTC

v_call: TRBV7-9
d_call: -
j_call: TRBJ2-5
clone_size: -
cdr3_aa: CASSLGPDPPAQYF
cdr3_nt: TGTGCCAGCAGCTTAGGGCCAGACCCCCCAGCCCAGTACTTC

v_call: TRBV19
d_call: -
j_call: TRBJ1-6
clone_size: -
cdr3_aa: CASSVFSSPLHF
cdr3_nt: TGTGCCAGTAGTGTTTTTAGTTCACCCCTCCACTTT

v_call: TRBV2
d_call: -
j_call: TRBJ1-5
clone_size: -
cdr3_aa: CASSGGGLQPQHF
cdr3_nt: TGTGCCAGCAGTGGCGGGGGGCTTCAGCCCCAGCATTTT

v_call: TRBV10-3
d_call: TRBD1
j_call: TRBJ2-5
clone_size: once
cdr3_aa: CAINTGTGGSETQYF
cdr3_nt: TGTGCCATCAACACCGGGACAGGGGGCTCTGAGACCCAGTACTTC

v_call: TRBV5-6
d_call: TRBD1
j_call: TRBJ1-4
clone_size: -
cdr3_aa: CASSAITARGRSGNEKLFF
cdr3_nt: TGTGCCAGCAGCGCTATTACGGCCAGGGGGCGCTCCGGTAATGAAAAACTGTTTTTT

v_call: TRBV11-2
d_call: TRBD1
j_call: TRBJ2-7
clone_size: few
cdr3_aa: CASSLEPTGSEQYF
cdr3_nt: TGTGCCAGCAGCTTAGAACCGACAGGGAGCGAGCAGTACTTC

v_call: TRBV7-9
d_call: -
j_call: TRBJ2-1
clone_size: -
cdr3_aa: CASSLPGATEQFF
cdr3_nt: TGTGCCAGCAGCTTACCGGGGGCGACTGAGCAGTTCTTC

v_call: TRBV6-1
d_call: -
j_call: TRBJ2-2
clone_size: -
cdr3_aa: CASSLNNLFGELFF
cdr3_nt: TGTGCCAGCAGTCTCAATAATCTCTTCGGGGAGCTGTTTTTT

v_call: TRBV12-5
d_call: -
j_call: TRBJ1-5
clone_size: -
cdr3_aa: CASGFLLPNQPQHF
cdr3_nt: TGTGCTAGTGGTTTCCTTTTGCCCAATCAGCCCCAGCATTTT

v_call: TRBV27
d_call: -
j_call: TRBJ1-5
clone_size: -
cdr3_aa: CASSGGRLNQPQHF
cdr3_nt: TGTGCCAGCAGCGGGGGACGGCTTAATCAGCCCCAGCATTTT

v_call: TRBV30
d_call: -
j_call: TRBJ2-6
clone_size: -
cdr3_aa: CAWSSGNGANVLTF
cdr3_nt: TGTGCCTGGAGTTCGGGAAACGGGGCCAACGTCCTGACTTTC

v_call: TRBV21-1
d_call: -
j_call: TRBJ2-7
clone_size: -
cdr3_aa: CASSKAGQLAGLLWAVQYF
cdr3_nt: TGTGCCAGCAGCAAAGCGGGGCAACTAGCGGGCCTTCTTTGGGCGGTGCAGTACTTC

v_call: TRBV2
d_call: -
j_call: TRBJ2-1
clone_size: -
cdr3_aa: CASTVYNEQFF
cdr3_nt: TGTGCCAGCACCGTGTACAATGAGCAGTTCTTC

v_call: TRBV10-3
d_call: -
j_call: TRBJ2-7
clone_size: few
cdr3_aa: CAITNRVSYEQYF
cdr3_nt: TGTGCCATCACCAACCGAGTTAGCTACGAGCAGTACTTC

v_call: TRBV5-1
d_call: TRBD1
j_call: TRBJ1-5
clone_size: -
cdr3_aa: CASSLAGTGRNQPQHF
cdr3_nt: TGCGCCAGCAGCTTGGCTGGGACAGGGCGCAATCAGCCCCAGCATTTT

v_call: TRBV27
d_call: -
j_call: TRBJ1-4
clone_size: -
cdr3_aa: CASRFAGANEKLFF
cdr3_nt: TGTGCCAGCAGATTCGCTGGGGCTAATGAAAAACTGTTTTTT

v_call: TRBV11-2
d_call: -
j_call: TRBJ1-3
clone_size: few
cdr3_aa: CASSFVYGGTGNTIYF
cdr3_nt: TGTGCCAGCAGCTTCGTATACGGGGGTACTGGAAACACCATATATTTT

v_call: TRBV7-2
d_call: -
j_call: TRBJ1-5
clone_size: -
cdr3_aa: CASSLSGLQPQHF
cdr3_nt: TGTGCCAGCAGCTTATCGGGGTTACAGCCCCAGCATTTT

v_call: TRBV5-6
d_call: -
j_call: TRBJ2-6
clone_size: -
cdr3_aa: CASSLLSGANVLTF
cdr3_nt: TGTGCCAGCAGCTTACTTTCTGGGGCCAACGTCCTGACTTTC

v_call: TRBV19
d_call: -
j_call: TRBJ1-1
clone_size: few
cdr3_aa: CASSIVGYMNTEAFF
cdr3_nt: TGTGCCAGTAGTATAGTGGGGTACATGAACACTGAAGCTTTCTTT

v_call: TRBV7-6
d_call: -
j_call: TRBJ1-5
clone_size: -
cdr3_aa: CASSLEGASNQPQHF
cdr3_nt: TGTGCCAGCAGCTTAGAAGGGGCGAGCAATCAGCCCCAGCATTTT

v_call: TRBV5-4
d_call: -
j_call: TRBJ2-1
clone_size: -
cdr3_aa: CASSLQWDEQFF
cdr3_nt: TGTGCCAGCAGCTTGCAATGGGATGAGCAGTTCTTC

v_call: TRBV2
d_call: -
j_call: TRBJ1-2
clone_size: -
cdr3_aa: CASSPGDTNGYTF
cdr3_nt: TGTGCCAGCAGCCCTGGGGACACGAATGGCTACACCTTC

v_call: TRBV11-2
d_call: -
j_call: TRBJ2-6
clone_size: -
cdr3_aa: CASRMSSGANVLTF
cdr3_nt: TGTGCCAGCAGGATGAGCTCTGGGGCCAACGTCCTGACTTTC

v_call: TRBV19
d_call: -
j_call: TRBJ2-1
clone_size: -
cdr3_aa: CASGGRDSSYNEQFF
cdr3_nt: TGTGCCAGCGGAGGGAGGGACAGCTCCTACAATGAGCAGTTCTTC

v_call: TRBV5-6
d_call: TRBD2
j_call: TRBJ2-3
clone_size: -
cdr3_aa: CASSRAGAGDTQYF
cdr3_nt: TGTGCCAGCAGTCGAGCGGGAGCTGGAGATACGCAGTATTTT

v_call: TRBV30
d_call: -
j_call: TRBJ1-5
clone_size: -
cdr3_aa: CAWGGQNSNQPQHF
cdr3_nt: TGTGCCTGGGGAGGGCAAAATAGCAATCAGCCCCAGCATTTT

v_call: TRBV29-1
d_call: -
j_call: TRBJ2-3
clone_size: -
cdr3_aa: CSVVIFGGRTDTQYF
cdr3_nt: TGCAGCGTTGTAATTTTCGGGGGTCGCACAGATACGCAGTATTTT

v_call: TRBV2
d_call: -
j_call: TRBJ2-7
clone_size: -
cdr3_aa: CASSILGVALGYEQYF
cdr3_nt: TGTGCCAGCAGTATCTTGGGTGTAGCTTTGGGCTACGAGCAGTACTTC

v_call: TRBV6-1
d_call: TRBD1
j_call: TRBJ1-5
clone_size: -
cdr3_aa: CASGRTGMGQPQHF
cdr3_nt: TGTGCCAGCGGGCGGACAGGGATGGGACAGCCCCAGCATTTT

v_call: TRBV6-5
d_call: -
j_call: TRBJ1-6
clone_size: -
cdr3_aa: CASRKGPSSESPLHF
cdr3_nt: TGTGCCAGCAGAAAGGGTCCTAGTTCTGAGTCACCCCTCCACTTT

v_call: TRBV2
d_call: -
j_call: TRBJ1-5
clone_size: few
cdr3_aa: CASRSQGSGNQPQHF
cdr3_nt: TGTGCCAGCAGGTCACAGGGAAGTGGCAATCAGCCCCAGCATTTT

v_call: TRBV27
d_call: -
j_call: TRBJ2-1
clone_size: -
cdr3_aa: CASSFSGGQFNEQFF
cdr3_nt: TGTGCCAGCAGTTTTTCGGGTGGACAGTTCAATGAGCAGTTCTTC

v_call: TRBV5-4
d_call: TRBD1
j_call: TRBJ1-1
clone_size: -
cdr3_aa: CASSWDSLTEAFF
cdr3_nt: TGTGCCAGCAGCTGGGACAGTTTGACTGAAGCTTTCTTT

v_call: TRBV5-8
d_call: -
j_call: TRBJ1-5
clone_size: -
cdr3_aa: CASSWNSFNQPQHF
cdr3_nt: TGTGCCAGCAGCTGGAACAGCTTCAATCAGCCCCAGCATTTT

v_call: TRBV7-9
d_call: -
j_call: TRBJ1-5
clone_size: -
cdr3_aa: CASSFIQGPQHF
cdr3_nt: TGTGCCAGCAGCTTTATTCAGGGGCCCCAGCATTTT

v_call: TRBV12-2
d_call: -
j_call: TRBJ1-2
clone_size: -
cdr3_aa: CASRLGAANYGYTF
cdr3_nt: TGTGCAAGTCGCTTAGGTGCGGCGAACTATGGCTACACCTTC

v_call: TRBV30
d_call: TRBD2
j_call: TRBJ2-3
clone_size: -
cdr3_aa: CAWSGGLAGADTQYF
cdr3_nt: TGTGCCTGGAGTGGCGGACTAGCGGGAGCAGATACGCAGTATTTT

v_call: TRBV20-1
d_call: -
j_call: TRBJ2-3
clone_size: -
cdr3_aa: CSAREDRTQYF
cdr3_nt: TGCAGTGCTAGAGAGGATCGTACGCAGTATTTT

v_call: TRBV7-2
d_call: -
j_call: TRBJ1-2
clone_size: -
cdr3_aa: CASSSPGEANYGYTF
cdr3_nt: TGTGCCAGCAGCTCCCCAGGGGAGGCTAACTATGGCTACACCTTC

v_call: TRBV18
d_call: TRBD2
j_call: TRBJ2-1
clone_size: -
cdr3_aa: CASSPRSSGSSNEQFF
cdr3_nt: TGTGCCAGCTCACCACGATCAAGCGGGAGTTCCAATGAGCAGTTCTTC

v_call: TRBV4-2
d_call: -
j_call: TRBJ1-5
clone_size: -
cdr3_aa: CASSQEGTNSNQPQHF
cdr3_nt: TGTGCCAGCAGCCAAGAGGGGACAAATAGCAATCAGCCCCAGCATTTT